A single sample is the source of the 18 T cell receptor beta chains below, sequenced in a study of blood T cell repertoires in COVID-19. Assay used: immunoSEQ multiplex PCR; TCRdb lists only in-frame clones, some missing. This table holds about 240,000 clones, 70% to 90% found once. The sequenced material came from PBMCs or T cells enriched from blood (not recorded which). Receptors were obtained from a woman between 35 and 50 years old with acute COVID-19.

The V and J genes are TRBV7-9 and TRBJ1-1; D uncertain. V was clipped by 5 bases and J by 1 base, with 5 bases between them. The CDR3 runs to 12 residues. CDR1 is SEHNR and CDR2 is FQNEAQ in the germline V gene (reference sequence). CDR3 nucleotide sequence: TGTGCCAGCAGCACAAAGAACACTGAAGCTTTCTTT. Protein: CASSTKNTEAFF.

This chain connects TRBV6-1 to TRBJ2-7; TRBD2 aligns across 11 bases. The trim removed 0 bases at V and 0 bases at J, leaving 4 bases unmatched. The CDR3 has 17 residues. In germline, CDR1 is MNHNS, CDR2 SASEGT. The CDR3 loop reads CASSEASGREHSYEQYF. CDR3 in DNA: TGTGCCAGCAGTGAAGCTAGCGGGAGGGAACACTCCTACGAGCAGTACTTC.

Here the CDR3 DNA reads TGTGCCAGCAGCTTCTCACGACCGGGCTACGAGCAGTACTTC. The encoded protein is CASSFSRPGYEQYF. The V gene is TRBV7-2, the J gene TRBJ2-7; D is ambiguous. CDR1 SGHTA and CDR2 FQGNSA come from the germline V gene. Trimming took 3 bases from V and 3 from J, leaving 12 bases between them. The CDR3 is 14 amino acids.

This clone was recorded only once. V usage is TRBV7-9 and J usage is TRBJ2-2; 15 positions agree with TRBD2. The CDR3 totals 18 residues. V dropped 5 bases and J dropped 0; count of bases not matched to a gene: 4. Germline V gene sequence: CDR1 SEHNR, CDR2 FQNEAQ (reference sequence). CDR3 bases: TGTGCCAGCAGCCGGACTAGCGGGAGGGAAGCGAACACCGGGGAGCTGTTTTTT. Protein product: CASSRTSGREANTGELFF.

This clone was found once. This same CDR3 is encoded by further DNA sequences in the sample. The CDR3 sequence: CASSIGRETQYF. The CDR3 coding sequence is TGTGCCAGTAGTATAGGTCGAGAGACCCAGTACTTC. The chain joins TRBV19 to TRBJ2-5; D unclear. Trimming removed 1 base at V and 4 bases at J, with 4 bases between. CDR3 length: 12 amino acids. Germline CDR1 LNHDA, CDR2 SQIVND (reference sequence).

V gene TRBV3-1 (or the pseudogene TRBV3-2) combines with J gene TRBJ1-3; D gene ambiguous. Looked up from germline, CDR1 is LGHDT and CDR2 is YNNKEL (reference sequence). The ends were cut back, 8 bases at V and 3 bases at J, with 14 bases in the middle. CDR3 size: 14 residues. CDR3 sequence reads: CASQGGEGGNTIYF. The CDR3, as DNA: TGTGCCAGCCAAGGCGGGGAAGGTGGAAACACCATATATTTT.

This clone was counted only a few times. The CDR3 region has the DNA TGTGCCAGCAGTTTAGGGGTAGGAGGTGGCTACACCTTC. As protein: CASSLGVGGGYTF. This chain links TRBV12-3 or TRBV12-4 with TRBJ1-2; D is ambiguous. Deletions cut 1 base from V and 7 bases from J, with 10 bases between. There are 13 residues in the CDR3.

The CDR3 protein is CASSADRTYGYTF. CDR3 bases: TGTGCCAGCAGCGCTGACAGAACATATGGCTACACCTTC. The rearrangement joins TRBV5-6 to TRBJ1-2; possibly TRBD1 for D (5 bases). The length of the CDR3 is 13 residues. The germline CDR1 and CDR2 sequences are SGHDT and YYEEEE. Trimming left V 4 bases short and J 5 bases short, with 12 bases between.

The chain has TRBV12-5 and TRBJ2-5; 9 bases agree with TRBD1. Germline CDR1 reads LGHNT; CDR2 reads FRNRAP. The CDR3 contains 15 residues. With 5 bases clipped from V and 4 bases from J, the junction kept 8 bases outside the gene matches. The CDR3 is CASGPLTGGGETQYF. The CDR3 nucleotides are TGTGCTAGTGGTCCCTTGACAGGGGGAGGAGAGACCCAGTACTTC. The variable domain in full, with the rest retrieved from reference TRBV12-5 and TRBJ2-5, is DARVTQTPRHKVTEMGQEVTMRCQPILGHNTVFWYRQTMMQGLELLAYFRNRAPLDDSGMPKDRFSAEMPDATLATLKIQPSEPRDSAVYFCASGPLTGGGETQYFGPGTRLLVL.

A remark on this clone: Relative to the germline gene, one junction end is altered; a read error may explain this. The CDR3 DNA follows: TGTGCCAGTCGGCTCGGGACTACCTCCAACGAGCAGTACTTC. Amino acids: CASRLGTTSNEQYF. The rearrangement uses TRBV27 and TRBJ2-7; 7 bases are shared with TRBD2. The CDR3 totals 14 residues. CDR1 and CDR2 from the germline V gene are MNHEY and SMNVEV (reference sequence).

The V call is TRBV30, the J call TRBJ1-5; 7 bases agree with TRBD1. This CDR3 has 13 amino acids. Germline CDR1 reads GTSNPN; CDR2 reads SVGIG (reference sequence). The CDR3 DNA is TGTGCTACCGCTCAGGGGGGCAATCAGCCCCAGCATTTT. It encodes CATAQGGNQPQHF.

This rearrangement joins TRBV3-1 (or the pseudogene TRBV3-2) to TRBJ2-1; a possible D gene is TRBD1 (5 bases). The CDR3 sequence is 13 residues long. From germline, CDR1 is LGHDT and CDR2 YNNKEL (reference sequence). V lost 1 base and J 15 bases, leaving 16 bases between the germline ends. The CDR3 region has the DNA TGTGCCAGCAGCCAAGGGTCCGGGCCAGGGTCGTTCTTC. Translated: CASSQGSGPGSFF.

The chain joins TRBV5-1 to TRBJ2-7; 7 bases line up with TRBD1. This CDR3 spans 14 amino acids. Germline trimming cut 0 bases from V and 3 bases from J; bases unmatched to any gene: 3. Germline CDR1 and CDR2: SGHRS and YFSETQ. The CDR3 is CASSLVGQDYEQYF. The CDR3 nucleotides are TGCGCCAGCAGCTTGGTTGGACAGGACTACGAGCAGTACTTC.

Here the CDR3 reads CASSVFRGDTQYF. The DNA of the CDR3 is TGCGCCAGCAGCGTTTTTAGGGGAGATACGCAGTATTTT. The chain employs TRBV5-1 and TRBJ2-3; a weak D match, TRBD1 (5 bases). V was clipped by 4 bases and J by 5 bases, with 11 bases between them. The CDR3 has 13 residues. The V gene's germline CDR1 is SGHRS and CDR2 YFSETQ.

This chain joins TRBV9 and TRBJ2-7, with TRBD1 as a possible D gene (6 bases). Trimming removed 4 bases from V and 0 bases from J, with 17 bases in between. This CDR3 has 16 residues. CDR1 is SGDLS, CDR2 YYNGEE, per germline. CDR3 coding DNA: TGTGCCAGCAGCTTAAATGGCAGGGGAAGCTCCTACGAGCAGTACTTC. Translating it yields CASSLNGRGSSYEQYF.

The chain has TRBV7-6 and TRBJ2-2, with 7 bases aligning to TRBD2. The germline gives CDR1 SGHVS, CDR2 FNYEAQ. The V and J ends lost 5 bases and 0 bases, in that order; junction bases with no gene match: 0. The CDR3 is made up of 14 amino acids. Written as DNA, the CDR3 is TGTGCCAGCAGCGCGGGGGCGAACACCGGGGAGCTGTTTTTT. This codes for CASSAGANTGELFF.

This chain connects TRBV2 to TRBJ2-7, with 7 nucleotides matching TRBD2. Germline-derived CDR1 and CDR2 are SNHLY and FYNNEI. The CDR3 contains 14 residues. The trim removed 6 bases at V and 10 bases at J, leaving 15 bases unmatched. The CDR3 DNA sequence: TGTGCCAGCAGCCCCAAGGTGACTAGCCAAGTCCAGTACTTC. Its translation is CASSPKVTSQVQYF.

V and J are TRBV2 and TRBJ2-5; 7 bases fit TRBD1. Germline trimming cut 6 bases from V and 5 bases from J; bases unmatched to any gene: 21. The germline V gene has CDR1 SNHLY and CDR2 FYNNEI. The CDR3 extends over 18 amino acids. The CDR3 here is CASRARLQGSWLYETQYF. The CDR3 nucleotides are TGTGCCAGCAGAGCGAGACTACAGGGGAGTTGGCTCTACGAGACCCAGTACTTC.